This entry is about one T cell receptor beta chain. This entry belongs to a study of shared clonotypes between healthy human individuals. Data came from immunoSEQ multiplex PCR; TCRdb stores just in-frame clones and leaves some out. The sample comprises about 1.5 million clones, 98% of which are singletons, and approximately 0.44% rests with the top ten. The clonotype was recovered from a man aged 25 to 45 in good health. The source material was naive CD4+ T cells sorted from blood. Stated subset: CD45RA+ positively selected.

The CDR3 reads CASSWGADKKLFF. CDR3 coding DNA: TGTGCCAGCAGTTGGGGGGCCGATAAAAAACTGTTTTTT. V usage is TRBV6-5 and J usage is TRBJ1-4, with a possible D match to TRBD1 (6 bases). Germline V CDR1 and CDR2: MNHEY, SVGAGI. The CDR3 is made up of 13 amino acids. Trimming left V 4 bases short and J 9 bases short, with 12 bases between.